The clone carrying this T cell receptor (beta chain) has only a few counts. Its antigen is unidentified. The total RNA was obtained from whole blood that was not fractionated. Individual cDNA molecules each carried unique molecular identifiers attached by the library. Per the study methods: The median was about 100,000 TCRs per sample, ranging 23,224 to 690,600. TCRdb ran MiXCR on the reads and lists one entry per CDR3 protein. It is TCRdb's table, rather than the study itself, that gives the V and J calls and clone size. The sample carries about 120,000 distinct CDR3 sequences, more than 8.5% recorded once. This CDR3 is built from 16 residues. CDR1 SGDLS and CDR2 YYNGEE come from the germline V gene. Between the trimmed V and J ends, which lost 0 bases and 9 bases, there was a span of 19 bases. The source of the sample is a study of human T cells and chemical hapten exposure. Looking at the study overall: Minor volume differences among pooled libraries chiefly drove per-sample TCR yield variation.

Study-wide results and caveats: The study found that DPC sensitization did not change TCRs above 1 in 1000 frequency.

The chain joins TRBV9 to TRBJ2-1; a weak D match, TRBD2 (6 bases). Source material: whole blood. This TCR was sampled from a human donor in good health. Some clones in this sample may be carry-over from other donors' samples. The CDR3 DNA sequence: TGTGCCAGCAGCGTAGAGGAGGGTTCGAGTAGGGGTGAGCAGTTCTTC. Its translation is CASSVEEGSSRGEQFF.